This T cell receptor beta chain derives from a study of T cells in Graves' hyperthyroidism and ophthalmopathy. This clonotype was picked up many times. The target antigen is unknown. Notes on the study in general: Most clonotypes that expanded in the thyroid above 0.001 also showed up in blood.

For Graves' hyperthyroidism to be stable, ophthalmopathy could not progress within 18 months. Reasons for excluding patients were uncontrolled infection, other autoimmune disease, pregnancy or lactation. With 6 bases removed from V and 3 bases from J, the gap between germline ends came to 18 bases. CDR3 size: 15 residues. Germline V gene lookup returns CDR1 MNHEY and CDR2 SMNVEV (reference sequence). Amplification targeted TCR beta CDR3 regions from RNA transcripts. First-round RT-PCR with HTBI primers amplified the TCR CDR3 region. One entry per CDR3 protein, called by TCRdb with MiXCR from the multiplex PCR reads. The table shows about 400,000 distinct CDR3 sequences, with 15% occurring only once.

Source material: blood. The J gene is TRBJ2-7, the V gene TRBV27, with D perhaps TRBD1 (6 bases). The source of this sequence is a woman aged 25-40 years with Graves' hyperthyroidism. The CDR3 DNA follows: TGTGCCAGCAGCCCGTATTTGGGGGCCGGCTACGAGCAGTACTTC. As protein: CASSPYLGAGYEQYF.